A single sample is the source of the 31 T cell receptor beta chains below, sequenced in a study of shared clonotypes between healthy human individuals. The data were produced by immunoSEQ multiplex PCR, yet TCRdb's version contains in-frame clones alone and is incomplete. The data show more than 550,000 clones, with roughly 72% seen just once and approximately 1.8% held by the top ten. Sequencing was done on a sample of memory CD4+ T cells sorted from blood. The subset was: CD45RA-negative fraction. These receptors all come from a woman in her 30s in good health.

Comments on this clone: Other nucleotide sequences from this sample produce the same CDR3. The chain uses TRBV6-1 and TRBJ2-3, with D possibly being TRBD2 (5 bases). Germline V lookup: CDR1 MNHNS, CDR2 SASEGT. The CDR3 is made up of 12 amino acids. Deletions cut 7 bases from V and 4 bases from J, with 9 bases between. This chain's CDR3 is CASKLEADTQYF. CDR3 in DNA: TGTGCCAGCAAGTTGGAGGCAGATACGCAGTATTTT.

CDR3 protein: CASSVPRGGRDTEAFF. CDR3 nucleotide sequence: TGTGCCAGCAGTGTCCCTCGGGGGGGGCGAGACACTGAAGCTTTCTTT. The chain couples TRBV2 to TRBJ1-1; TRBD1 is a possible D gene (6 bases). CDR3 size: 16 residues. CDR1 and CDR2 (germline): SNHLY, FYNNEI. V was cut by 4 bases and J by 3 bases, with 18 bases left in between.

The chain carries TRBV28 and TRBJ1-1; tentatively, D is TRBD1 (6 bases). The CDR3 consists of 15 residues. Germline CDR1 MDHEN, CDR2 SYDVKM. V was pared by 6 bases and J by 5 bases, with 19 bases between. CDR3 loop: CASSPIWGLGTEAFF. The CDR3 DNA sequence: TGTGCCAGCAGCCCCATCTGGGGGCTGGGGACTGAAGCTTTCTTT.

V usage is TRBV10-2 and J usage is TRBJ2-1; D uncertain. V lost 3 bases, J lost 0 bases, and 6 bases lay in between. The CDR3 extends over 14 amino acids. Germline CDR1 is WSHSY and CDR2 is SAAADI. The CDR3 region has the DNA TGCGCCAGCAGTGATCTACGCTCCTACAATGAGCAGTTCTTC. Its protein is CASSDLRSYNEQFF.

V is TRBV6-6 and J is TRBJ2-1; D tentatively fits TRBD1 or TRBD2 (5 bases each). The CDR3 is 15 residues long. V gave up 1 base and J gave up 0 bases, with 7 bases separating them. The germline CDR1 and CDR2 sequences are MNHNY and SVGAGI (reference sequence). In nucleotides, the CDR3 is TGTGCCAGCAGTTACTACGGGGCCTCCTACAATGAGCAGTTCTTC. Its protein is CASSYYGASYNEQFF.

V and J are TRBV7-9 and TRBJ1-3; D ambiguous. V lost 8 bases and J 0 bases, leaving 11 bases between the germline ends. This CDR3 region has 14 residues. CDR1 and CDR2 (germline): SEHNR, FQNEAQ (reference sequence). CDR3 nucleotides: TGTGCCAGCGAAGAGGCAGTCTCTGGAAACACCATATATTTT. Its translation: CASEEAVSGNTIYF. The variable domain in full, completed from reference TRBV7-9 and TRBJ1-3, reads DTGVSQNPRHKITKRGQNVTFRCDPISEHNRLYWYRQTLGQGPEFLTYFQNEAQLEKSRLLSDRFSAERPKGSFSTLEIQRTEQGDSAMYLCASEEAVSGNTIYFGEGSWLTVV.

This clone has at least ten counts. The rearrangement links TRBV4-1 to TRBJ2-1; possible D gene TRBD2, 6 bases. CDR1 and CDR2 from the germline V gene are MGHRA and YSYEKL. The CDR3 totals 16 residues. V was cut by 0 bases and J by 3 bases, with 12 bases left in between. The CDR3, as DNA: TGCGCCAGCAGCCAAGACCCGGGACTTCTCTACAATGAGCAGTTCTTC. Translating gives CASSQDPGLLYNEQFF.

A word on this clone: Other DNA sequences of this sample code for an identical CDR3. The genes are TRBV18 and TRBJ1-2, with 10 bases fitting TRBD1. The CDR3 sequence is 15 residues long. Looked up from germline, CDR1 is KGHSH and CDR2 is LQKENI. The trim removed 3 bases at V and 1 base at J, leaving 2 bases unmatched. CDR3 residues: CASSPGTGVNYGYTF. The CDR3, as DNA: TGTGCCAGCTCACCCGGGACAGGGGTTAACTATGGCTACACCTTC.

The rearrangement joins TRBV25-1 to TRBJ2-7; 13 nucleotides line up with TRBD2. The trim removed 6 bases at V and 2 bases at J, leaving 4 bases unmatched. There are 15 residues in the CDR3. Looked up from germline, CDR1 is MGHDK and CDR2 is SYGVNS. In DNA, the CDR3 is TGTGCCAGCAGCCGGGGACTAGCGGGGACCTACGAGCAGTACTTC. Its protein is CASSRGLAGTYEQYF.

The rearrangement uses TRBV18 and TRBJ1-2; no definite D call. CDR1 and CDR2 (germline): KGHSH, LQKENI. There are 13 residues in the CDR3. V was cut by 3 bases and J by 6 bases, with 11 bases left in between. CDR3 residues: CASSPLAADGYTF. DNA of the CDR3: TGTGCCAGCTCACCTCTGGCGGCAGATGGCTACACCTTC.

This clone showed up just once. The chain combines TRBV6-5 with TRBJ1-2; D unresolved. V shed 6 bases and J shed 1 base, with 9 bases lying between them. The CDR3 sequence is 13 residues long. In germline, CDR1 is MNHEY, CDR2 SVGAGI. The CDR3 bases are TGTGCCAGCAGCAAAACAGTTAACTATGGCTACACCTTC. This encodes CASSKTVNYGYTF.

The chain is built from TRBV2 and TRBJ2-7; D perhaps matches TRBD1 (5 bases). V was shortened by 2 bases and J by 2 bases, with 13 bases between the two germline ends. The germline V gene has CDR1 SNHLY and CDR2 FYNNEI. CDR3 length: 15 amino acids. The chain's CDR3 is CASSELGLGAYEQYF. DNA for the CDR3: TGTGCCAGCAGTGAATTGGGGTTAGGGGCCTACGAGCAGTACTTC.

This clone was observed a few times. The chain couples TRBV7-2 to TRBJ1-5; D perhaps matches TRBD1 (6 bases). V was shortened by 6 bases and J by 3 bases, with 12 bases between the two germline ends. The CDR3 consists of 14 residues. Germline assignment: CDR1 SGHTA and CDR2 FQGNSA. In DNA, the CDR3 is TGTGCCAGCAGGACAGTGGGGGCCAATCAGCCCCAGCATTTT. It codes for CASRTVGANQPQHF.

This clone was found once. The junction shows a germline mismatch at one end, possibly a read error. The sample contains more than one DNA sequence encoding this CDR3. This chain joins TRBV11-2 and TRBJ1-5; D possibly corresponds to TRBD1 (6 bases). The CDR3 is 14 amino acids. CDR1 and CDR2 from the germline V gene are SGHAT and FQNNGV. The CDR3 nucleotides are TGTGCCAGCAGCCTAGAAGGGGGGAATCAGCCCCAGCATTTT. Its translation is CASSLEGGNQPQHF.

The V call is TRBV19, the J call TRBJ1-1; the D is unclear. V dropped 0 bases and J dropped 2 bases, with 4 bases sitting between them. CDR1 is LNHDA and CDR2 is SQIVND in the germline V gene (reference sequence). The length of the CDR3 is 13 residues. The CDR3 sequence: CASSIDRNTEAFF. CDR3 bases: TGTGCCAGTAGTATAGACCGAAACACTGAAGCTTTCTTT.

The chain uses TRBV5-1 and TRBJ2-1, with unresolved D. V was shortened by 0 bases and J by 3 bases, with 10 bases between the two germline ends. The CDR3 length is 15 residues. Germline V CDR1 and CDR2: SGHRS, YFSETQ. Written as DNA, the CDR3 is TGCGCCAGCAGCTTGGATTCTGTCCTCTACAATGAGCAGTTCTTC. This gives the protein CASSLDSVLYNEQFF.

This clone was seen at least ten times. The CDR3 spells CASSEEADGELFF. CDR3 bases: TGTGCCAGCAGTGAAGAGGCAGACGGGGAGCTGTTTTTT. The chain couples TRBV2 to TRBJ2-2; D gene ambiguous. Per germline, CDR1 SNHLY and CDR2 FYNNEI. The CDR3 has 13 residues. Trimming pared 1 base from V and 7 bases from J, leaving 7 bases between.

The V gene is TRBV28, the J gene TRBJ1-2; 10 bases match TRBD1. This CDR3 comprises 18 residues. Germline V lookup: CDR1 MDHEN, CDR2 SYDVKM. V was pared by 5 bases and J by 3 bases, with 15 bases of the junction left unmatched. CDR3 sequence reads: CASSPFGFGTGADYGYTF. In DNA form, the CDR3 reads TGTGCCAGCAGTCCTTTCGGGTTTGGGACAGGGGCCGACTATGGCTACACCTTC.

This rearrangement joins TRBV18 to TRBJ1-1, with D uncertain. CDR3 length: 13 amino acids. Germline CDR1 reads KGHSH; CDR2 reads LQKENI. V was shortened by 1 base and J by 3 bases, with 6 bases between the two germline ends. The CDR3 here is CASSPQDDTEAFF. In DNA form, the CDR3 reads TGTGCCAGCTCACCACAGGACGACACTGAAGCTTTCTTT.

The chain recombines TRBV18 with TRBJ1-1; 8 bases align to TRBD1. This CDR3 is built from 13 residues. The V gene end was trimmed by 3 bases and the J gene end by 6 bases; junction bases not matched to a gene: 3. CDR1 and CDR2 from the germline V gene are KGHSH and LQKENI. As DNA, the CDR3 is TGTGCCAGCTCACCGGGACAGGACTCTGAAGCTTTCTTT. Encoded protein: CASSPGQDSEAFF.

The chain carries TRBV4-1 and TRBJ2-5; a weak D match, TRBD1 (6 bases). This CDR3 is built from 13 residues. Trimming took 1 base from V and 4 from J, leaving 7 bases between them. Germline-derived CDR1 and CDR2 are MGHRA and YSYEKL. The CDR3 DNA reads TGCGCCAGCAGCCAAGGGGGGCGAGAGACCCAGTACTTC. Its protein product is CASSQGGRETQYF.

This chain links TRBV2 with TRBJ1-4, with a weak D call TRBD1 (6 bases). This CDR3 contains 14 residues. CDR1 and CDR2 (germline): SNHLY, FYNNEI. Trimming took off 1 base at V and 6 bases at J, with 9 bases between the two ends. In DNA form, the CDR3 reads TGTGCCAGCAGTGAAGGGGAGGGGGATGAAAAACTGTTTTTT. Amino acid sequence: CASSEGEGDEKLFF.

The gene calls are TRBV10-2 and TRBJ1-1; TRBD1 matches at 10 bases. The CDR3 covers 13 residues. In germline, CDR1 is WSHSY, CDR2 SAAADI. V dropped 6 bases and J dropped 4; count of bases not matched to a gene: 2. The CDR3 sequence: CASRGQGVTEAFF. CDR3 bases: TGCGCCAGCAGAGGACAGGGGGTCACTGAAGCTTTCTTT.

This clone showed up just once. The chain has TRBV5-1 and TRBJ2-1; 7 bases line up with TRBD2. Germline assignment: CDR1 SGHRS and CDR2 YFSETQ. This CDR3 is 15 amino acids long. V shed 0 bases, J shed 7 bases, and the junction held 7 bases outside the gene matches. This chain's CDR3 is CASSLGDGRTNEQFF. The CDR3 DNA follows: TGCGCCAGCAGCTTGGGGGACGGGAGGACAAATGAGCAGTTCTTC. The full variable domain, with the rest looked up from reference TRBV5-1 and TRBJ2-1, is KAGVTQTPRYLIKTRGQQVTLSCSPISGHRSVSWYQQTPGQGLQFLFEYFSETQRNKGNFPGRFSGRQFSNSRSEMNVSTLELGDSALYLCASSLGDGRTNEQFFGPGTRLTVL.

J is TRBJ2-7 and V is TRBV28; a weak D match, TRBD2 (7 bases). The CDR3 loop spans 14 amino acids. From germline, CDR1 is MDHEN and CDR2 SYDVKM. Trimming took off 5 bases at V and 3 bases at J, with 14 bases between the two ends. The CDR3 reads CASSPQGGGYEQYF. The CDR3, as DNA: TGTGCCAGCAGTCCGCAAGGGGGGGGCTACGAGCAGTACTTC.

The V gene is TRBV7-2, the J gene TRBJ1-6; TRBD1 agrees at 7 bases. CDR3 length equals 15 residues. Germline-derived CDR1 and CDR2 are SGHTA and FQGNSA. Trimming took 6 bases from V and 6 from J; bases not matched to a gene: 8. The CDR3 region is CASRAGQAINSPLHF. DNA for the CDR3: TGTGCCAGCAGAGCCGGACAGGCAATTAATTCACCCCTCCACTTT.

The chain is built from TRBV11-2 and TRBJ1-5; D might be TRBD1 (5 bases). Germline loops: CDR1 SGHAT, CDR2 FQNNGV. This CDR3 comprises 15 residues. Trimming removed 3 bases at V and 4 bases at J, with 13 bases between. DNA for the CDR3: TGTGCCAGCAGCTTGACCGGGACGGAGAATCAGCCCCAGCATTTT. It yields the protein CASSLTGTENQPQHF.

The J gene is TRBJ2-1, the V gene TRBV28, with D hard to call. In germline, CDR1 is MDHEN, CDR2 SYDVKM. The CDR3 consists of 12 residues. V shed 7 bases and J shed 4 bases, with 8 bases lying between them. CDR3 sequence: CASTRRYNEQFF. For the CDR3, the DNA is TGTGCCAGCACCCGCAGGTACAATGAGCAGTTCTTC.

Only a few counts were recorded for this clone. The J gene is TRBJ2-2, the V gene TRBV11-3; D is undetermined. The V end was cut by 2 bases, the J end by 6 bases, with 7 bases between. The CDR3 has 13 residues. Looked up from germline, CDR1 is SGHNT and CDR2 is YENEEA. The CDR3 loop is CASSLIGSGELFF. CDR3 sequence (DNA): TGTGCCAGCAGCTTAATAGGATCCGGGGAGCTGTTTTTT.

This clone showed up just a few times. The genes are TRBV5-1 and TRBJ1-1, with D tentatively TRBD1 (5 bases). Germline V gene lookup returns CDR1 SGHRS and CDR2 YFSETQ. The CDR3 is 14 amino acids. Trimming pared 0 bases from V and 6 bases from J, leaving 12 bases between. In DNA, the CDR3 is TGCGCCAGCAGCTTGGGATCCAAAGGGGCTGAAGCTTTCTTT. Encoded protein: CASSLGSKGAEAFF.

The V and J genes are TRBV19 and TRBJ2-7, with D maybe TRBD2 (7 bases). Deletions cut 3 bases from V and 5 bases from J, with 14 bases between. CDR3 length: 14 residues. The germline V gene has CDR1 LNHDA and CDR2 SQIVND (reference sequence). The CDR3, as DNA: TGTGCCAGTAGTATCAGAGGGGGGGTCGACGAGCAGTACTTC. Translation: CASSIRGGVDEQYF.